The clone carrying this TCR beta chain has at least ten counts. Its target is not known. This sample stems from a study of CD8+CD57+ T cells in acquired aplastic anemia. As for the study in general: The sorted CD4+ and CD8+ cells yielded an average around 3 ug of DNA. General study results and limits: The study identified roughly 31 CD8+ CDR3 sequences shared by patients and controls.

The TCR beta profiling, which covered VDJ combination and CDR3 sequence, was carried out using genomic DNA as the template. TCRdb fed the reads into MiXCR, producing one record per CDR3 protein. The sample lists more than 250,000 distinct CDR3 sequences; around 60% were seen once. V lost 3 bases, J lost 5 bases, and 16 bases lay in between. The CDR3 loop spans 15 amino acids. What was sequenced was sorted CD4+, CD8+, or CD8+CD57+ T cells (not recorded which) from PBMCs. This clonotype was sampled from a human donor with severe aplastic anemia or a healthy control (not recorded which). The chain couples TRBV12-3 or TRBV12-4 to TRBJ1-2; the D gene is possibly TRBD1 (6 bases). CDR3 sequence reads: CASSFAETGPYGYTF. Here the CDR3 DNA reads TGTGCCAGCAGTTTCGCCGAGACAGGTCCATATGGCTACACCTTC.